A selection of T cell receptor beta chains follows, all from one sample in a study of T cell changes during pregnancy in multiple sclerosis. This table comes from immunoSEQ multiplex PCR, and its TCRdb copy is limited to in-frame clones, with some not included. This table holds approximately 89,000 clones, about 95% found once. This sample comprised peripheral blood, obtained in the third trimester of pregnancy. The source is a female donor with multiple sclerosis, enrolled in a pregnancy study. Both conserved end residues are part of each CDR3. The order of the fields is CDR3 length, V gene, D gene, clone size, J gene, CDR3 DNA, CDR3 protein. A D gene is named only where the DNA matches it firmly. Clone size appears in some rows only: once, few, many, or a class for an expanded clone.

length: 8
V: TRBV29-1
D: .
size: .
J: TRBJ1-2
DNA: TGCAGCGTTGATAGCGACACCTTC
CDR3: CSVDSDTF

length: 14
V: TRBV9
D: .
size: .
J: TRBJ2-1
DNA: TGTGCCAGCAGCGTAGACAACAGCTACAATGAGCAGTTCTTC
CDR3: CASSVDNSYNEQFF

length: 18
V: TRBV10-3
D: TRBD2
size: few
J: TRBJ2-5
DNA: TGTGCCATCAGTGAGTCGCTCGGGACTAGCGGGGGTCGGGAGACCCAGTACTTC
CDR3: CAISESLGTSGGRETQYF

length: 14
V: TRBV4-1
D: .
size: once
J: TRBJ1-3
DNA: TGCGCCAGCAGCCAAGATCTTTCCGGAAACACCATATATTTT
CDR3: CASSQDLSGNTIYF

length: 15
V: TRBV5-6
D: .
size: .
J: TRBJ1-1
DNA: TGTGCCAGCAGCTTGATTTCCACAGGGAACACTGAAGCTTTCTTT
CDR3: CASSLISTGNTEAFF

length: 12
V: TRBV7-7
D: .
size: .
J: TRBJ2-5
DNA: TGTGCTAGCAGCCCACTTCAAGAGACCCAGTACTTC
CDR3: CASSPLQETQYF

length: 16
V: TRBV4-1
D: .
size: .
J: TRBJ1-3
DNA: TGCGCCAGCAGCCAGTTCACCCAGTTCTCTGGAAACACCATATATTTT
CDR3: CASSQFTQFSGNTIYF

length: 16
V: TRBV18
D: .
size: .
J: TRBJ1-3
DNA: TGTGCCAGCTCCGCGTCTCGAGGTTCCTCTGGAAACACCATATATTTT
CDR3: CASSASRGSSGNTIYF

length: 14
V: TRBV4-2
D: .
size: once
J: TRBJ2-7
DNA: TGTGCCAGCAGCCAAGGAGACTACTCCTACGAGCAGTACTTC
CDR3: CASSQGDYSYEQYF

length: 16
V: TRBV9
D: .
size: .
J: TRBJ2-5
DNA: TGTGCCAGCAGCGTAGAGTTTGCGGGGGCCCGAGAGACCCAGTACTTC
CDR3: CASSVEFAGARETQYF

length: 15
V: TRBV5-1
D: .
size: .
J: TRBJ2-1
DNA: TGCGCCAGCAGCGCGGACGGGAGCTCCTACAATGAGCAGTTCTTC
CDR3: CASSADGSSYNEQFF

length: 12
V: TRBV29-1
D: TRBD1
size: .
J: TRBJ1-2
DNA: TGCAGCGTTTTACAGGGGTGGAATGGCTACACCTTC
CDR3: CSVLQGWNGYTF

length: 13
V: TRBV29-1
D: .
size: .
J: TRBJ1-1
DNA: TGCAGCGTTGATGGGGGCTTAGGCACTGAAGCTTTCTTT
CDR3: CSVDGGLGTEAFF

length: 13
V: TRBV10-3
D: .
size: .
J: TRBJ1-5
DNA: TGTGCCATCTCGCCAGGCGAGAATCAGCCCCAGCATTTT
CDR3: CAISPGENQPQHF

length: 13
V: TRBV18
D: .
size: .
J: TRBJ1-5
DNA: TGTGCCAGCTCCAACACCCGGGGTCAGCCCCAGCATTTT
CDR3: CASSNTRGQPQHF

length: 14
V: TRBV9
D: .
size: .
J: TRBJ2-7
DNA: TGTGCCAGCAGCGTAGGGGCAGGGGCCTACGAGCAGTACTTC
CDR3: CASSVGAGAYEQYF

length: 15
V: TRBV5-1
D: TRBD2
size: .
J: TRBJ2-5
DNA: TGCGCCAGCAGCTTGGCCCTAGCGGGGGCCGAGACCCAGTACTTC
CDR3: CASSLALAGAETQYF

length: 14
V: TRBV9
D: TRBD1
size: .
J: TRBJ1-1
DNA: TGTGCCAGCAGCAGGGGGGACAGTGGGTTAGAAGCTTTCTTT
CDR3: CASSRGDSGLEAFF

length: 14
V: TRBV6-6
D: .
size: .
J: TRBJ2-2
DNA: TGTGCCAGCACCGACGGACTCCACACCGGGGAGCTGTTTTTT
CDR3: CASTDGLHTGELFF